This paragraph reports one T cell receptor beta chain. Its antigen specificity is not known. The input lacks base qualities; no much larger clone sits a single base away. The library was obtained by the immunoSEQ multiplex PCR assay. TCRdb retrieved this table from immuneACCESS and kept in-frame rearrangements only. Not all clones are present; in checked studies, unresolved V genes account for under half, and no reason is known for the remainder. The sample table records about 380,000 clones; 85% to 95% of these occur just once. The ten largest clonotypes hold about 0.02% of the sample. This record comes from a study of shared T cell receptors in the human thymus (dated by TCRdb to the early 2020s). For context, the study as a whole: The study examined how self-reactive, shared T-cell receptor alpha chains are generated in the human thymus.

V and J are trimmed by 4 bases and 2 bases, and the gene matches miss 8 bases of the junction. The germline V gene sets CDR1 to MDHEN and CDR2 to SYDVKM. From its cysteine to its phenylalanine, the CDR3 spans 16 amino acids. The entry retains the CDR3 DNA only, 48 bases that are in frame from base 1. This sequence was found in a human donor. Material for sequencing was thymocytes. The chain couples TRBV28 to TRBJ2-3, and TRBD2 aligns with 8 junction nucleotides. The nucleotides read TGTGCCAGCAGTTCCCGACTAGCGTCGCCCACAGATACGCAGTATTTT. Protein translation: CASSSRLASPTDTQYF.